The 30 T cell receptor beta chains given below trace back to one sample, sequenced in a study of blood T cell repertoires in COVID-19. Sequenced by immunoSEQ multiplex PCR; TCRdb stores in-frame clones only, minus some. The sample contains 70,000 to 95,000 clones, more than 80% of which appear only once. The sequenced material came from peripheral blood. These receptors all stem from a man in his fifties with COVID-19, enrolled during active disease.

The chain has TRBV5-8 and TRBJ1-5, with TRBD1 as a possible D gene (5 bases). This CDR3 contains 15 residues. Per the germline V gene, CDR1 is SGHTS and CDR2 is YDEGEE. The germline V and J ends were trimmed by 4 bases and 0 bases, with 11 bases remaining between them. CDR3 nucleotides: TGTGCCAGCAGCCCGGGGGACGGTAGCAATCAGCCCCAGCATTTT. Protein: CASSPGDGSNQPQHF. Full variable domain (missing parts from reference TRBV5-8 and TRBJ1-5): EAGVTQSPTHLIKTRGQQATLRCSPISGHTSVYWYQQALGLGLQFLLWYDEGEERNRGNFPPRFSGRQFPNYSSELNVNALELEDSALYLCASSPGDGSNQPQHFGDGTRLSIL.

The chain links TRBV9 to TRBJ2-7; no clear D gene. This CDR3 is built from 14 residues. Germline lookup yields CDR1 SGDLS and CDR2 YYNGEE. Deletions cut 4 bases from V and 0 bases from J, with 11 bases between. Here the CDR3 DNA reads TGTGCCAGCAGCCCGCGACTCTACTCCTACGAGCAGTACTTC. Protein: CASSPRLYSYEQYF.

The J gene is TRBJ2-5, the V gene TRBV5-1, with 10 bases identical to TRBD2. CDR3 length: 15 amino acids. Looked up from germline, CDR1 is SGHRS and CDR2 is YFSETQ. The junction had 7 bases not matched to a gene; V was cut back by 4 bases and J by 4 bases. The CDR3 is CASSAGTSDRETQYF. In DNA, the CDR3 is TGCGCCAGCAGCGCCGGGACTAGCGATAGAGAGACCCAGTACTTC.

Only one count was recorded for this clone. The chain carries TRBV28 and TRBJ1-2; D is undetermined. Germline CDR1 is MDHEN and CDR2 is SYDVKM. V lost 3 bases and J lost 4, with 6 bases in between. This CDR3 spans 12 amino acids. The CDR3 sequence: CASSFRIYGYTF. CDR3 DNA: TGTGCCAGCAGTTTCAGGATCTATGGCTACACCTTC.

The chain joins TRBV18 to TRBJ2-1; D unresolved. The CDR3 has 13 residues. Per the germline V gene, CDR1 is KGHSH and CDR2 is LQKENI. Trimming shortened V by 0 bases and J by 3 bases, and 3 bases separated the two germline ends. CDR3 residues: CASSPPSYNEQFF. The CDR3 coding sequence is TGTGCCAGCTCACCACCCAGCTACAATGAGCAGTTCTTC.

V and J are TRBV9 and TRBJ2-7, with 9 bases identical to TRBD1. CDR3 length: 17 amino acids. CDR1 and CDR2 from the germline V gene are SGDLS and YYNGEE. The trim removed 5 bases at V and 0 bases at J, leaving 12 bases unmatched. Written as DNA, the CDR3 is TGTGCCAGCAGTCCCGAGGCGGGACAGGGCTACTCCTACGAGCAGTACTTC. Amino acid sequence: CASSPEAGQGYSYEQYF.

The V gene is TRBV7-2, the J gene TRBJ2-7, with 9 positions matching TRBD2. J was trimmed by 4 bases and V by 0 bases; bases with no gene match: 13. Germline assignment: CDR1 SGHTA and CDR2 FQGNSA. This CDR3 spans 18 amino acids. Here the CDR3 reads CASSLASPSGGTTYEQYF. As DNA, the CDR3 is TGTGCCAGCAGCTTAGCTTCCCCAAGCGGGGGGACGACATACGAGCAGTACTTC.

The chain links TRBV5-1 to TRBJ1-1; the D gene is possibly TRBD1 (6 bases). Germline CDR1 reads SGHRS; CDR2 reads YFSETQ. The ends were cut back, 3 bases at V and 0 bases at J, with 12 bases in the middle. This CDR3 is 15 amino acids long. CDR3 amino acids: CASSSVQGLNTEAFF. CDR3 sequence (DNA): TGCGCCAGCAGCTCTGTACAGGGACTGAACACTGAAGCTTTCTTT.

The chain uses TRBV27 and TRBJ1-2; tentatively, D is TRBD1 (6 bases). CDR3 length equals 15 residues. CDR1 is MNHEY, CDR2 SMNVEV, per germline (reference sequence). V was cut by 6 bases and J by 0 bases, with 14 bases left in between. This CDR3 is CASSPRGGTNYGYTF. CDR3 bases: TGTGCCAGCAGCCCAAGGGGGGGGACTAACTATGGCTACACCTTC.

This CDR3 reads CASLAGLAGQETQYF. The DNA for the CDR3 is TGTGCCAGCCTTGCCGGACTAGCGGGGCAAGAGACCCAGTACTTC. The chain links TRBV11-2 to TRBJ2-5, with 12 nucleotides matching TRBD2. CDR1 SGHAT and CDR2 FQNNGV come from the germline V gene. Losses at the gene ends were 8 bases for V and 2 bases for J; bases not matched to a gene: 6. The CDR3 consists of 15 residues.

DNA of the CDR3: TGTGCCAGCAGCCTTCGACAGTATAATTCACCCCTCCACTTT. It encodes CASSLRQYNSPLHF. This chain links TRBV3-1 (or the pseudogene TRBV3-2) with TRBJ1-6; a possible D gene is TRBD1 (5 bases). Per germline, CDR1 LGHDT and CDR2 YNNKEL (reference sequence). V lost 4 bases, J lost 4 bases, and 8 bases lay in between. The CDR3 length is 14 residues.

The rearrangement uses TRBV2 and TRBJ2-3; 9 bases are a match to TRBD1. V shed 7 bases and J 3 bases; nucleotides not matched to a gene: 8. The germline V gene has CDR1 SNHLY and CDR2 FYNNEI. CDR3 length equals 15 residues. The CDR3 loop reads CASTGTGGRTDTQYF. The CDR3 nucleotides read TGTGCCAGCACCGGAACAGGGGGCAGGACAGATACGCAGTATTTT.

This rearrangement joins TRBV19 to TRBJ1-6, with TRBD1 matching 8 bases. V lost 9 bases to trimming and J lost 9 bases; unmatched junction nucleotides: 7. The CDR3 sequence is 13 residues long. Germline V gene sequence: CDR1 LNHDA, CDR2 SQIVND (reference sequence). CDR3: CASKTGEGSPLHF. The CDR3 DNA reads as TGTGCCAGCAAGACAGGGGAGGGTTCACCCCTCCACTTT.

The rearrangement links TRBV19 to TRBJ2-2; 9 nucleotides line up with TRBD1. V shed 7 bases, J shed 2 bases, and the junction held 5 bases outside the gene matches. This CDR3 comprises 15 residues. Germline CDR1 LNHDA, CDR2 SQIVND (reference sequence). CDR3 bases: TGTGCCAGTAAGCGGACAGGGGATAACACCGGGGAGCTGTTTTTT. It specifies CASKRTGDNTGELFF.

The chain employs TRBV30 and TRBJ1-5; maybe TRBD1 (6 bases). Germline CDR1 and CDR2: GTSNPN and SVGIG (reference sequence). V lost 3 bases and J lost 4, with 16 bases in between. The length of the CDR3 is 15 residues. The CDR3 sequence: CAWSQGLSSNQPQHF. The CDR3 nucleotides read TGTGCCTGGAGCCAGGGGCTAAGTTCGAATCAGCCCCAGCATTTT.

This clone was counted only a few times. The chain combines TRBV10-3 with TRBJ1-4, with D hard to call. The CDR3 contains 13 residues. Trimming took off 3 bases at V and 8 bases at J, with 10 bases between the two ends. From germline, CDR1 is ENHRY and CDR2 SYGVKD. CDR3 in DNA: TGTGCCATCAGTGATAGAGGGCTCGAAAAACTGTTTTTT. It encodes CAISDRGLEKLFF.

This clone appeared a single time. The V gene is TRBV5-6, the J gene TRBJ2-7; D is unclear. This CDR3 spans 15 amino acids. The V end lost 0 bases, the J end lost 2 bases, and 12 bases lay between the germline ends. From germline, CDR1 is SGHDT and CDR2 YYEEEE. The CDR3 loop reads CASSLALRGTYEQYF. CDR3 sequence (DNA): TGTGCCAGCAGCTTGGCCCTCCGCGGTACCTACGAGCAGTACTTC. The full variable domain, with the rest looked up from reference TRBV5-6 and TRBJ2-7, is DAGVTQSPTHLIKTRGQQVTLRCSPKSGHDTVSWYQQALGQGPQFIFQYYEEEERQRGNFPDRFSGHQFPNYSSELNVNALLLGDSALYLCASSLALRGTYEQYFGPGTRLTVT.

The V call is TRBV27, the J call TRBJ2-7, with no clear D. CDR1 and CDR2 from the germline V gene are MNHEY and SMNVEV (reference sequence). Deletions cut 3 bases from V and 3 bases from J, with 9 bases between. This CDR3 comprises 13 residues. DNA of the CDR3: TGTGCCAGCAGTTTTAACGGCGGCTACGAGCAGTACTTC. Its translation is CASSFNGGYEQYF.

This clone was observed a single time. The rearrangement joins TRBV12-3 or TRBV12-4 to TRBJ1-2; D not certain. The CDR3 covers 13 residues. Trimming removed 3 bases from V and 2 bases from J, with 7 bases in between. CDR3 protein: CASSLSKNYGYTF. The CDR3 DNA sequence: TGTGCCAGCAGTTTGAGTAAGAACTATGGCTACACCTTC.

The V call is TRBV12-3 or TRBV12-4, the J call TRBJ1-1; D not resolved. The CDR3 runs 12 residues. V shed 6 bases and J shed 4 bases, with 9 bases lying between them. Here the CDR3 reads CASSPAGTEAFF. For the CDR3, the DNA is TGTGCCAGCAGCCCGGCGGGCACTGAAGCTTTCTTT.

This clone was recorded only once. This chain joins TRBV7-2 and TRBJ1-1, with D uncertain. The CDR3 length is 15 residues. Deletions cut 1 base from V and 0 bases from J, with 9 bases between. Germline CDR1 is SGHTA and CDR2 is FQGNSA. The CDR3 is CASSLVGRLNTEAFF. The CDR3, as DNA: TGTGCCAGCAGCTTAGTGGGCAGACTGAACACTGAAGCTTTCTTT.

The V call is TRBV27, the J call TRBJ1-4; D is uncertain. CDR3 size: 14 residues. Germline V gene sequence: CDR1 MNHEY, CDR2 SMNVEV (reference sequence). V was clipped by 6 bases and J by 4 bases, with 12 bases between them. CDR3 DNA sequence: TGTGCCAGCAGCCTAATCGGGAGTAATGAAAAACTGTTTTTT. This sequence encodes CASSLIGSNEKLFF.

This chain uses TRBV5-1 with TRBJ2-5; 8 bases match TRBD2. The germline CDR1 and CDR2 sequences are SGHRS and YFSETQ. Germline trimming cut 3 bases from V and 5 bases from J; bases unmatched to any gene: 6. The CDR3 totals 14 residues. The CDR3 nucleotides read TGCGCCAGCAGCTCGGGGGGGCGAGCGGAGACCCAGTACTTC. Its translation is CASSSGGRAETQYF. The full variable domain, in which reference TRBV5-1 and TRBJ2-5 provide the parts outside the CDR3, is KAGVTQTPRYLIKTRGQQVTLSCSPISGHRSVSWYQQTPGQGLQFLFEYFSETQRNKGNFPGRFSGRQFSNSRSEMNVSTLELGDSALYLCASSSGGRAETQYFGPGTRLLVL.

This chain joins TRBV19 and TRBJ1-2, with D tentatively TRBD1 (5 bases). CDR1 LNHDA and CDR2 SQIVND come from the germline V gene (reference sequence). The CDR3 sequence is 12 residues long. V was trimmed by 6 bases and J by 10 bases, leaving 15 bases between them. CDR3 sequence: CASSSGGHYYTF. CDR3 nucleotides: TGTGCCAGTAGCTCCGGCGGACACTACTACACCTTC.

This clone was seen a single time. This chain links TRBV7-9 with TRBJ2-7; D possibly corresponds to TRBD2 (5 bases). Germline CDR1 reads SEHNR; CDR2 reads FQNEAQ (reference sequence). The V end lost 1 base, the J end lost 5 bases, and 9 bases lay between the germline ends. The CDR3 covers 13 residues. The CDR3 region is CASSLVSVDEQYF. The DNA for the CDR3 is TGTGCCAGCAGCTTAGTTAGCGTGGACGAGCAGTACTTC.

CDR3 amino acids: CASNYDRDQPQHF. Written as DNA, the CDR3 is TGTGCCAGTAACTACGACAGAGATCAGCCCCAGCATTTT. The chain employs TRBV19 and TRBJ1-5; D may be TRBD1 (5 bases). The V and J ends lost 7 bases and 5 bases respectively, with 12 bases between them. The CDR3 is 13 amino acids. Germline V gene data show CDR1 as LNHDA and CDR2 as SQIVND (reference sequence). The full variable domain, in which reference TRBV19 and TRBJ1-5 provide the parts outside the CDR3, is DGGITQSPKYLFRKEGQNVTLSCEQNLNHDAMYWYRQDPGQGLRLIYYSQIVNDFQKGDIAEGYSVSREKKESFPLTVTSAQKNPTAFYLCASNYDRDQPQHFGDGTRLSIL.

The chain couples TRBV2 to TRBJ1-1; perhaps TRBD1 as D (6 bases). CDR3 size: 14 residues. Trimming removed 3 bases at V and 3 bases at J, with 11 bases between. CDR1 and CDR2 from the germline V gene are SNHLY and FYNNEI. CDR3 in DNA: TGTGCCAGCAGTGATAGGACAGAGGACACTGAAGCTTTCTTT. It is translated as CASSDRTEDTEAFF.

V usage is TRBV5-5 and J usage is TRBJ1-2; no clear D. The CDR3 runs 11 residues. The V gene lost 3 bases and the J gene lost 4 bases, with 4 bases spanning the gap. Germline values: CDR1 SGHKS, CDR2 YYEKEE (reference sequence). Written as DNA, the CDR3 is TGTGCCAGCAGCTCCCTCTATGGCTACACCTTC. This gives the protein CASSSLYGYTF.

The chain is built from TRBV18 and TRBJ1-1; weak D call: TRBD1 (5 bases). Trimming cost V 1 base and J 1 base, with 10 bases left between them. The CDR3 is 15 residues long. Germline V gene data show CDR1 as KGHSH and CDR2 as LQKENI. CDR3 coding DNA: TGTGCCAGCTCACCACTCGGGGGGGAGAACACTGAAGCTTTCTTT. Translation gives CASSPLGGENTEAFF.

This rearrangement joins TRBV28 to TRBJ2-1, with 9 bases lining up with TRBD2. This CDR3 is 13 amino acids long. V was pared by 6 bases and J by 6 bases, with 3 bases of the junction left unmatched. In germline, CDR1 is MDHEN, CDR2 SYDVKM. CDR3 sequence reads: CASRAGGLNEQFF. Here the CDR3 DNA reads TGTGCCAGCAGAGCGGGGGGCCTCAATGAGCAGTTCTTC.